This record concerns one T cell receptor (beta chain) sequence. Sequenced by immunoSEQ multiplex PCR; TCRdb stores in-frame clones only, minus some. Altogether a few hundred thousand clones are present, about 89% being singletons, with the ten largest covering about 3.1%. This record comes from a study of Ad26.COV2.S vaccination and SARS-CoV-2 variants. Germline V gives CDR1 SGHTA, CDR2 FQGNSA. This CDR3 is 16 amino acids long. V shed 4 bases, J shed 0 bases, and the junction held 8 bases outside the gene matches. The sample's treatment: around 19 received Ad26.COV2.S at low or high dose, single or two shots; roughly five received placebo; per-sample allocation not given. Each sample was drawn 63 days after the first injection (of vaccine or placebo).

The genes are TRBV7-2 and TRBJ1-1; TRBD1 matches 7 bases. This TCR was sampled from a person between 18 and 65 years old who received the Ad26.COV2.S COVID-19 vaccine or a placebo. The input for sequencing was peripheral blood, taken in a trial of Ad26.COV2.S vaccine versus placebo. The CDR3 DNA follows: TGTGCCAGCAGCTCAGAGGGACAGCTAATGAACACTGAAGCTTTCTTT. Its protein product is CASSSEGQLMNTEAFF.